These T cell receptor beta chains were read from a single sample in a study of T cell changes during pregnancy in multiple sclerosis. The protocol was immunoSEQ multiplex PCR, while the TCRdb copy is restricted to in-frame clones and leaves out a portion. Seen here are more than 14,000 clones, just over 85% observed once, and the top ten hold over 15%. The specimen was CD8+ T cells from peripheral blood mononuclear cells, collected in the first trimester of pregnancy. The receptors were gathered from a female donor with multiple sclerosis, enrolled in a pregnancy study. The CDR3 runs from the conserved cysteine through the conserved F or W. A D gene is named only where the DNA matches it firmly. Clone size is not always given. Where it is, it says once, few, many or a class for expanded clones.

CAWNNKGGKTQYF | TGTGCCTGGAATAATAAGGGGGGGAAGACCCAGTACTTC | TRBV30 | 13 | - | - | TRBJ2-5
CASSPRLSLSYNEQFF | TGTGCCAGCAGTCCCAGACTGTCCCTTTCCTACAATGAGCAGTTCTTC | TRBV27 | 16 | - | - | TRBJ2-1
CASSHRTDTQYF | TGTGCCAGCAGCCATCGCACAGATACGCAGTATTTT | TRBV27 | 12 | - | - | TRBJ2-3
CASSVDSGFVTDTQYF | TGTGCCAGCAGCGTAGATAGCGGCTTCGTCACAGATACGCAGTATTTT | TRBV9 | 16 | - | - | TRBJ2-3
CASSRQHSYEQYF | TGTGCCTCCTCCCGACAACACTCCTACGAGCAGTACTTC | TRBV28 | 13 | - | once | TRBJ2-7
CASGEGRAGGRYEQYF | TGTGCCAGCGGGGAAGGGAGGGCAGGGGGCCGGTACGAGCAGTACTTC | TRBV6-4 | 16 | - | - | TRBJ2-7
CASSLGTSPLHF | TGTGCCAGCAGCCTAGGAACTTCACCCCTCCACTTT | TRBV5-6 | 12 | - | few | TRBJ1-6
CASSMSTKPSTDTQYF | TGTGCCAGTAGTATGTCGACTAAACCTAGCACAGATACGCAGTATTTT | TRBV19 | 16 | - | once | TRBJ2-3
CASSWPGTGVHEQYF | TGTGCCAGCAGCTGGCCCGGGACAGGGGTACACGAGCAGTACTTC | TRBV13 | 15 | TRBD1 | - | TRBJ2-7
CASSIGQGGSPLHF | TGTGCCAGTAGTATCGGACAGGGGGGTTCACCCCTCCACTTT | TRBV19 | 14 | TRBD1 | - | TRBJ1-6
CASSRGGMNTEAFF | TGTGCCAGTAGCAGGGGCGGTATGAACACTGAAGCTTTCTTT | TRBV19 | 14 | - | few | TRBJ1-1
CASSKSSGSRETQYF | TGTGCCAGCAGCAAGTCTAGCGGGAGCCGGGAGACCCAGTACTTC | TRBV5-6 | 15 | TRBD2 | - | TRBJ2-5
CASSPSAGQGHSYEQYF | TGTGCCAGCAGCCCGTCGGCCGGACAGGGGCATTCCTACGAGCAGTACTTC | TRBV4-2 | 17 | TRBD1 | - | TRBJ2-7
CASSLTTGQINTEAFF | TGTGCCAGCAGTTTAACCACGGGACAGATCAACACTGAAGCTTTCTTT | TRBV27 | 16 | TRBD1 | - | TRBJ1-1
CASSLAGDYGYTF | TGCGCCAGCAGCTTGGCCGGGGACTATGGCTACACCTTC | TRBV5-1 | 13 | - | - | TRBJ1-2
CALHQEAGYPYEQYF | TGTGCCCTTCATCAGGAGGCAGGATACCCCTACGAGCAGTACTTC | TRBV6-1 | 15 | - | - | TRBJ2-7
CASSSSVYNEQFF | TGTGCCAGCAGCTCTAGCGTTTACAATGAGCAGTTCTTC | TRBV7-6 | 13 | - | - | TRBJ2-1
CASSLLGQDKSGANVLTF | TGTGCCAGCAGTCTCCTCGGACAGGACAAATCTGGGGCCAACGTCCTGACTTTC | TRBV28 | 18 | TRBD1 | - | TRBJ2-6
CASSVAVTGEYNEQFF | TGTGCCAGCAGCGTAGCTGTGACAGGAGAGTACAATGAGCAGTTCTTC | TRBV9 | 16 | - | - | TRBJ2-1
CASSPLPEEREGPDEQFF | TGTGCCAGCAGCCCTTTACCGGAAGAGCGGGAGGGCCCGGATGAGCAGTTCTTC | TRBV7-3 | 18 | TRBD2 | - | TRBJ2-1
CASSASSGRLNTQYF | TGTGCCAGCAGCGCCTCCAGCGGGCGACTAAATACGCAGTATTTT | TRBV5-5 | 15 | - | - | TRBJ2-3
CASSYGAPGTGELFF | TGTGCCAGCAGTTACGGGGCCCCAGGCACCGGGGAGCTGTTTTTT | TRBV6-5 | 15 | - | - | TRBJ2-2
CASSWAGTSETYEQYF | TGTGCCAGCAGTTGGGCCGGGACTAGCGAGACCTACGAGCAGTACTTC | TRBV27 | 16 | TRBD2 | - | TRBJ2-7
CASSLARTANTGELSF | TGCGCCAGCAGCTTGGCCCGGACTGCGAACACCGGGGAGCTGTCTTTT | TRBV5-1 | 16 | - | - | TRBJ2-2
CASSFYPGLAGVNEQFF | TGCGCCAGCAGCTTTTACCCCGGACTAGCGGGGGTCAATGAGCAGTTCTTC | TRBV5-1 | 17 | TRBD2 | - | TRBJ2-1
CASSLPGGRAGDTYTSTDTQYF | TGTGCCAGCAGCCTTCCCGGGGGGAGAGCGGGGGATACCTACACTAGCACAGATACGCAGTATTTT | TRBV7-8 | 22 | TRBD2 | once | TRBJ2-3
CAISEVEGANTDTQYF | TGTGCCATCAGTGAAGTCGAGGGGGCCAACACAGATACGCAGTATTTT | TRBV10-3 | 16 | TRBD1 | once | TRBJ2-3
CAISESLTGLDTTEAFF | TGTGCCATCAGTGAGTCATTGACAGGGCTTGATACCACTGAAGCTTTCTTT | TRBV10-3 | 17 | TRBD1 | - | TRBJ1-1
CASSLPSGTDTQYF | TGCGCCAGCAGCTTGCCTAGCGGGACAGATACGCAGTATTTT | TRBV5-1 | 14 | TRBD2 | - | TRBJ2-3
CASSPPGYNEQFF | TGTGCCAGCAGTCCCCCGGGTTACAATGAGCAGTTCTTC | TRBV28 | 13 | - | - | TRBJ2-1
CASSSPTVSGANVLTF | TGTGCCAGCAGCTCCCCGACAGTCTCTGGGGCCAACGTCCTGACTTTC | TRBV11-2 | 16 | - | once | TRBJ2-6
CATSRARTGGYEQYF | TGTGCCACCAGCAGAGCCCGGACAGGGGGCTACGAGCAGTACTTC | TRBV15 | 15 | TRBD1 | once | TRBJ2-7
CASSPTGNEQFF | TGTGCCAGCTCGCCCACAGGGAATGAGCAGTTCTTC | TRBV18 | 12 | - | once | TRBJ2-1
CASSFEGAIYNEQFF | TGTGCCAGCAGCTTCGAGGGGGCGATCTACAATGAGCAGTTCTTC | TRBV11-2 | 15 | TRBD1 | - | TRBJ2-1
CASSLTGGRAIGELFF | TGTGCCAGCAGCTTAACGGGCGGGAGGGCCATCGGGGAGCTGTTTTTT | TRBV7-6 | 16 | TRBD2 | - | TRBJ2-2
CASSDSAGSGYTF | TGTGCCAGCAGTGATAGTGCGGGTAGCGGCTACACCTTC | TRBV6-4 | 13 | - | - | TRBJ1-2
CASSRSVYTEAFF | TGTGCCAGCAGCCGATCAGTTTACACTGAAGCTTTCTTT | TRBV7-3 | 13 | - | medium-sized | TRBJ1-1
CASSPDPGGKEQYF | TGTGCCAGCAGCCCCGACCCGGGGGGGAAAGAGCAGTACTTC | TRBV5-8 | 14 | TRBD2 | - | TRBJ2-7
CASSYVEGTDTQYF | TGTGCCAGCAGTTACGTTGAGGGCACAGATACGCAGTATTTT | TRBV6-9 | 14 | - | - | TRBJ2-3
CASSFGGTGANYGYTF | TGCGCCAGCAGCTTCGGGGGGACAGGGGCCAACTATGGCTACACCTTC | TRBV5-1 | 16 | TRBD1 | - | TRBJ1-2
CASSVGLGVSPLHF | TGTGCCAGCAGCGTAGGTTTAGGGGTCTCACCCCTCCACTTT | TRBV9 | 14 | - | - | TRBJ1-6
CASSLGGYGYTF | TGTGCCAGCAGTTTGGGGGGATATGGCTACACCTTC | TRBV28 | 12 | - | - | TRBJ1-2
CASRLTSEQYF | TGCGCCAGTAGATTGACATCCGAGCAGTACTTC | TRBV23-1 | 11 | - | medium-sized | TRBJ2-7
CASSQPRVGNNRAAGELFF | TGCGCCAGCAGTCAACCCCGGGTGGGGAATAATCGAGCGGCCGGGGAGCTGTTTTTT | TRBV23-1 | 19 | - | - | TRBJ2-2
CASSLGGPTGELFF | TGTGCCAGCAGTTTGGGGGGTCCCACCGGGGAGCTGTTTTTT | TRBV6-5 | 14 | - | - | TRBJ2-2
CASSPPAARTFF | TGTGCCAGCAGCCCTCCCGCGGCGAGAACTTTCTTT | TRBV7-9 | 12 | - | - | TRBJ1-1
CASSQDRFSGGYTF | TGCGCCAGCAGCCAAGACCGGTTTTCGGGTGGCTACACCTTC | TRBV4-3 | 14 | - | - | TRBJ1-2
CASPSYYEQYF | TGTGCCAGCCCATCCTACTACGAGCAGTACTTC | TRBV27 | 11 | - | - | TRBJ2-7
CASSDSGTGGDTGELFF | TGTGCCAGCAGTGACTCCGGGACAGGGGGCGACACCGGGGAGCTGTTTTTT | TRBV6-4 | 17 | TRBD1 | medium-sized | TRBJ2-2
CASSDGDRMQAFF | TGTGCCAGCAGTGACGGGGACAGGATGCAAGCTTTCTTT | TRBV2 | 13 | TRBD1 | few | TRBJ1-1
CASSPDSEGEKLFF | TGTGCCAGCAGCCCTGATTCCGAGGGTGAAAAACTGTTTTTT | TRBV5-6 | 14 | - | - | TRBJ1-4
CASITTGRAEAFF | TGTGCCAGCATTACTACAGGGAGGGCTGAAGCTTTCTTT | TRBV6-1 | 13 | - | - | TRBJ1-1
CSVGGETEAFF | TGCAGTGTAGGGGGAGAGACTGAAGCTTTCTTT | TRBV20-1 | 11 | - | - | TRBJ1-1
CASSDSSHSMWAGGRRNTIYF | TGTGCCAGCAGTGACTCGAGTCATAGTATGTGGGCAGGGGGACGTAGAAACACCATATATTTT | TRBV6-4 | 21 | TRBD1 | once | TRBJ1-3
CASGLSGGSNQPQHF | TGCGCCAGCGGGTTGAGCGGGGGTAGTAATCAGCCCCAGCATTTT | TRBV10-2 | 15 | - | - | TRBJ1-5
CASSLGARDEQFF | TGTGCCAGCAGCTTAGGAGCGAGAGATGAGCAGTTCTTC | TRBV5-6 | 13 | - | - | TRBJ2-1
CASSDSGGAPTDTQYF | TGTGCCAGCAGTGACAGCGGGGGGGCCCCCACAGATACGCAGTATTTT | TRBV6-4 | 16 | TRBD2 | once | TRBJ2-3
CASSSSAGTRNYEQYF | TGTGCCAGCAGTTCTTCCGCCGGGACAAGGAACTACGAGCAGTACTTC | TRBV27 | 16 | - | once | TRBJ2-7
CASSYSGGLNTEAFF | TGTGCCAGCAGTTACTCGGGGGGGTTGAACACTGAAGCTTTCTTT | TRBV6-5 | 15 | - | - | TRBJ1-1
CASGGRGLGHTEAFF | TGTGCCAGCGGGGGTAGGGGGTTAGGGCACACTGAAGCTTTCTTT | TRBV27 | 15 | - | - | TRBJ1-1